The sequence of this T cell receptor beta chain was determined in a study of identical twins. This clonotype was seen many times. TCRdb reprocessed the 5' RACE reads via MiXCR and lists one record per CDR3 protein. The data show around 340,000 distinct CDR3 sequences, about 9% seen once. The TCR was taken from a woman between 45 and 60 years old in good health. Sequenced sample: naive T cells sorted from blood.

This CDR3 reads CSALLAGGTYNEQFF. The CDR3 bases are TGCAGCGCTCTCTTAGCGGGAGGGACCTACAATGAGCAGTTCTTC. The J gene is TRBJ2-1, the V gene TRBV29-1, with 11 nucleotides matching TRBD2. The CDR3 contains 15 residues. Per germline, CDR1 SQVTM and CDR2 ANQGSEA. V lost 7 bases to trimming and J lost 2 bases; unmatched junction nucleotides: 7.